This T cell receptor (beta chain) originates from a study of cytomegalovirus exposure and HLA in healthy donors. Study findings and constraints: The listing of 150 or so TCR beta chains classed them as cytomegalovirus-associated.

CDR1 SGHTA and CDR2 FQGNSA come from the germline V gene. The CDR3 length is 15 residues. V shed 5 bases, J shed 4 bases, and the junction held 10 bases outside the gene matches. Both 60 Vbeta primers and 13 Jbeta primers went into the PCR. Clones were sequenced by immunoSEQ multiplex PCR, and TCRdb holds only the in-frame ones, with some missing. The table has tens of thousands of clones, 70% to 90% seen once; the top ten hold around 6%. As to this clone: Its antigen is not known.

The V gene is TRBV7-2, the J gene TRBJ2-5; the match to TRBD1 covers 7 bases. The receptor was derived from a male donor in good health and CMV-seronegative. Sequences were obtained from PBMCs. The CDR3 coding sequence is TGTGCCAGCAGCCCACCGCCGGGACAGATAGAGACCCAGTACTTC. Translation: CASSPPPGQIETQYF.